Listed below are T cell receptor beta chains from one sample, sequenced in a study of PD-1 blockade in classical Hodgkin lymphoma. Clones were read by immunoSEQ multiplex PCR, and TCRdb kept only the in-frame ones, dropping some. The table lists 40,000 to 50,000 clones, just under 80% of them singletons. The sample here was peripheral blood mononuclear cells (PBMCs), taken at baseline. The source is a human donor with classical Hodgkin lymphoma. Both conserved end residues are part of each CDR3.

CDR3aa: CASSLEGRGGNSPLHF
j_gene: TRBJ1-6
v_gene: TRBV11-2

CDR3aa: CASRPRTELGYGYTF
j_gene: TRBJ1-2
v_gene: TRBV4-1

CDR3aa: CASSLIGIYTF
j_gene: TRBJ1-2
v_gene: TRBV7-9

CDR3aa: CASSAASPSSYNEQFF
j_gene: TRBJ2-1
v_gene: TRBV6-1

CDR3aa: CASSSRPTGTVAEAFF
j_gene: TRBJ1-1
v_gene: TRBV5-1

CDR3aa: CASSASGGSTDTQYF
j_gene: TRBJ2-3
v_gene: TRBV2

CDR3aa: CASSRGDSSYEQYF
j_gene: TRBJ2-7
v_gene: TRBV7-9

CDR3aa: CASSPGGGIYSYEQYF
j_gene: TRBJ2-7
v_gene: TRBV4-3

CDR3aa: CASSITGRANYGYTF
j_gene: TRBJ1-2
v_gene: TRBV19

CDR3aa: CAEGGCGGEQYF
j_gene: TRBJ2-7
v_gene: TRBV2

CDR3aa: CASSQDSGRGYGYTF
j_gene: TRBJ1-2
v_gene: TRBV4-3

CDR3aa: CASNGGQNTEAFF
j_gene: TRBJ1-1
v_gene: TRBV2

CDR3aa: CASSLGQLTFLYEQYF
j_gene: TRBJ2-7
v_gene: TRBV5-1

CDR3aa: CASSYSIGTHEQYF
j_gene: TRBJ2-7
v_gene: TRBV6-5

CDR3aa: CASSEQGAYQPQHF
j_gene: TRBJ1-5
v_gene: TRBV6-1

CDR3aa: CAISVLGPHYEQYF
j_gene: TRBJ2-7
v_gene: TRBV10-3

CDR3aa: CAWSVDSRGGYTF
j_gene: TRBJ1-2
v_gene: TRBV30

CDR3aa: CASSFVPAGELFF
j_gene: TRBJ2-2
v_gene: TRBV5-4

CDR3aa: CASRRTGREETQYF
j_gene: TRBJ2-5
v_gene: TRBV5-6

CDR3aa: CASSLGPELNTEAFF
j_gene: TRBJ1-1
v_gene: TRBV5-1

CDR3aa: CASSFWSSPPCGYTF
j_gene: TRBJ1-2
v_gene: TRBV12-1

CDR3aa: CASSSGYKSYNEQFF
j_gene: TRBJ2-1
v_gene: TRBV7-2

CDR3aa: CASSQDQGSKTQYF
j_gene: TRBJ2-5
v_gene: TRBV4-1

CDR3aa: CASSYGRGRIYGYTF
j_gene: TRBJ1-2
v_gene: TRBV6-6

CDR3aa: CASSQAGGGANVLTF
j_gene: TRBJ2-6
v_gene: TRBV14

CDR3aa: CASTQTVAGANVLTF
j_gene: TRBJ2-6
v_gene: TRBV19

CDR3aa: CASSPGQGYGNTGELFF
j_gene: TRBJ2-2
v_gene: TRBV18

CDR3aa: CASSQDNDGLNEKLFF
j_gene: TRBJ1-4
v_gene: TRBV4-2

CDR3aa: CASSLNNSPLHF
j_gene: TRBJ1-6
v_gene: TRBV27

CDR3aa: CASSQVRDRYNEQFF
j_gene: TRBJ2-1
v_gene: TRBV4-3

CDR3aa: CASSLERSTDTQYF
j_gene: TRBJ2-3
v_gene: TRBV7-2

CDR3aa: CASSAWGQHGYTF
j_gene: TRBJ1-2
v_gene: TRBV9

CDR3aa: CASSLTGPNYEQYF
j_gene: NA
v_gene: TRBV7-9

CDR3aa: CASSPPVKYAGTSIGELFF
j_gene: TRBJ2-2
v_gene: TRBV18

CDR3aa: CASSGGGTVISPLHF
j_gene: TRBJ1-6
v_gene: TRBV4-1

CDR3aa: CSAKVLGRGFF
j_gene: TRBJ1-4
v_gene: TRBV20-1

CDR3aa: CASSSGPNYEQYF
j_gene: TRBJ2-7
v_gene: TRBV7-9

CDR3aa: CASSDRGNQPQHF
j_gene: TRBJ1-5
v_gene: TRBV5-6

CDR3aa: CASSQVWAGIYNEQFF
j_gene: TRBJ2-1
v_gene: TRBV14

CDR3aa: CASTWDSSGYGYTF
j_gene: TRBJ1-2
v_gene: TRBV5-5

CDR3aa: CASSWGAGNEQFF
j_gene: TRBJ2-1
v_gene: TRBV2

CDR3aa: CASSLAWGLEETQYF
j_gene: TRBJ2-5
v_gene: TRBV5-1

CDR3aa: CASSVGTGGREKLFF
j_gene: TRBJ1-4
v_gene: TRBV9

CDR3aa: CASQRGRYQETQYF
j_gene: TRBJ2-5
v_gene: TRBV5-6

CDR3aa: CASSLQGFDYGYTF
j_gene: TRBJ1-2
v_gene: TRBV5-6

CDR3aa: CASSRTLSSYPNEKLFF
j_gene: TRBJ1-4
v_gene: TRBV21-1

CDR3aa: CASSPRRVRAGELFF
j_gene: TRBJ2-2
v_gene: TRBV7-8

CDR3aa: CASSSKSGGRPYEQYF
j_gene: TRBJ2-7
v_gene: TRBV19